This TCR beta chain was identified during a study of blood T cell repertoires in COVID-19 (dated by TCRdb to the early 2020s). Background for the entire study: The collaborator samples originated in the United States, Italy and Spain and spanned the acute and convalescent phases of COVID-19. The prospective study material was composed of cDNA or gDNA derived from T cells, B-cell-depleted T cells, or PBMCs. Subjects who had been exposed to COVID-19, were actively infected with it, or had recovered from it provided the deeply sampled blood TCRbeta repertoires that made up the dataset. A freely available public database, intended as a resource for researchers studying the immune response to SARS-CoV-2, is where the repertoires were released. The samples were drawn from two sources: the first 160 participants of the ongoing ImmuneRACE study, and 1,254 subjects contributed by 6 global collaborators. The sample metadata nearly always contained a de-identified subject ID, COVID-19 status, age in years and sex. Where available, HLA class I and class II types were obtained from metadata supplied by the sample provider rather than from assay-based typing.

The immunoSEQ Assay, a bias-controlled multiplex PCR, was used to amplify TCRbeta CDR3 regions from genomic DNA. In the paper's pipeline: The number of nucleated cells in each sample was estimated from the amplification of reference gene primers within the assay. To quantify the absolute abundance of each unique TCRbeta CDR3 rearrangement, sequence reads were collapsed and filtered. Productive Simpson clonality was computed per sample as the square root of Simpson's diversity index over productive rearrangements. TCRdb limited this immuneACCESS table to in-frame rearrangements with V and J called. A share of clones is missing; checked studies link under half to unresolved V genes, and the rest is unexplained. That table gives V, J and clone size, and the DNA gave D and trimming. Recorded for this sample are roughly 400,000 clones; 70% to 90% of them occurred a single time. 1.4% to 1.5% of the sample rests with the top ten.

Study-level results and caveats: The amount of clinical and demographic metadata varied by source and participant and was provided uncurated.

The germline V and J ends show losses of 8 bases and 8 bases respectively, and no gene match explains 12 bases of the junction. For CDR1 and CDR2, the germline V gene (reference sequence) lists SEHNR and FQNEAQ. The CDR3, cysteine through phenylalanine, is 15 amino acids long. This entry keeps only the CDR3 DNA: 45 bases, framed from base 1. Concerning this clone itself: Its antigen target is currently unknown. Base qualities are missing; no much larger clone stands one base away.

In the prospective study, participants were about 18 to 95 years old, resided in about two dozen geographic areas of the United States, and were enrolled through a virtual design. In the prospective study, cohorts were assigned on the basis of participant-reported clinical history obtained from a screening survey and a study questionnaire. A participant counted as exposed if, within 2 weeks of entering the study, that participant had been in contact with someone who had a PCR-confirmed or clinician-diagnosed COVID-19 case. Each participant in the prospective study had whole blood, serum and a nasopharyngeal or oropharyngeal swab collected by mobile phlebotomists. Prospective study participants could optionally give additional blood draws and questionnaires over an approximately two-month period. Before DNA extraction, blood samples from the prospective study were shipped at room temperature or frozen.

This receptor was identified in a woman aged 18-29 years who had been exposed to COVID-19. Recombination connected TRBV7-9 to TRBJ2-1; 10 bases in between match TRBD2. The sequenced sample was PBMCs or T cells enriched from blood (not recorded which). The sequenced DNA: TGTGCCAGCCAACTCGCGGCTAGCGGGAGCCATGAGCAGTTCTTC. Its product reads: CASQLAASGSHEQFF.